Following are 2 T cell receptor beta chains from one sample sequenced in a study of blood T cells in healthy people across ages. Primed by a sample-barcoded 5' primer and a J-beta primer mix, a second PCR proceeded for about 7 to 11 cycles. TCRdb analysed the 5' RACE reads with MiXCR anew, one entry per CDR3 protein. The repertoire consists of some 640,000 distinct CDR3 sequences, with approximately 50% occurring once and the leading ten covering around a third. Sequencing was carried out using blood. Source of these receptors: a woman aged 55-69 years in good health.

This clonotype was recorded a few times. The chain employs TRBV27 and TRBJ2-4; 8 bases align to TRBD2. CDR3 length: 14 residues. Germline CDR1 and CDR2: MNHEY and SMNVEV (reference sequence). With 3 bases clipped from V and 3 bases from J, the junction kept 1 base outside the gene matches. The CDR3 region has the DNA TGTGCCAGCAGTTTTCGGGAGGGCAAAAACATTCAGTACTTC. It is translated as CASSFREGKNIQYF.

CDR3 in amino acids: CASRVSGNGNTEAFF. For the CDR3, the DNA is TGCGCCAGCAGGGTTTCAGGGAACGGGAACACTGAAGCTTTCTTT. The rearrangement links TRBV5-1 to TRBJ1-1, with a possible D match to TRBD1 (5 bases). The V gene lost 5 bases and the J gene lost 1 base, with 15 bases spanning the gap. The CDR3 extends over 15 amino acids. CDR1 is SGHRS, CDR2 YFSETQ, per germline. Using reference TRBV5-1 and TRBJ1-1 for the parts outside the CDR3, the full variable domain is KAGVTQTPRYLIKTRGQQVTLSCSPISGHRSVSWYQQTPGQGLQFLFEYFSETQRNKGNFPGRFSGRQFSNSRSEMNVSTLELGDSALYLCASRVSGNGNTEAFFGQGTRLTVV.